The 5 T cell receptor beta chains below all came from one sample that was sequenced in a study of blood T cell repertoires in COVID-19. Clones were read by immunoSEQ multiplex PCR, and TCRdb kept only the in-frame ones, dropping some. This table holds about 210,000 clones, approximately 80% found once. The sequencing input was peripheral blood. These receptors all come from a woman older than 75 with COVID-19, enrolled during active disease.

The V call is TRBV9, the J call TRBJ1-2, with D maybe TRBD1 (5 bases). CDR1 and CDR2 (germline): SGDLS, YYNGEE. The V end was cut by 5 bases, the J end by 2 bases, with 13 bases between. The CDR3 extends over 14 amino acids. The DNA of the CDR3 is TGTGCCAGCAGTCAGAATGGACACAACTATGGCTACACCTTC. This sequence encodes CASSQNGHNYGYTF. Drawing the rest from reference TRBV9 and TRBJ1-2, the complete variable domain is DSGVTQTPKHLITATGQRVTLRCSPRSGDLSVYWYQQSLDQGLQFLIQYYNGEERAKGNILERFSAQQFPDLHSELNLSSLELGDSALYFCASSQNGHNYGYTFGSGTRLTVV.

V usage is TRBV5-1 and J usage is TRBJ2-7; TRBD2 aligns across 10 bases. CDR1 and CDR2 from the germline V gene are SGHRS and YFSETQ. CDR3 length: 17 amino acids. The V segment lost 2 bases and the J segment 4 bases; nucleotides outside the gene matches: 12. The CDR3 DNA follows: TGCGCCAGCAGCTTCGGACCAGCGGGAGGGGACTCGTACGAGCAGTACTTC. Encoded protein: CASSFGPAGGDSYEQYF.

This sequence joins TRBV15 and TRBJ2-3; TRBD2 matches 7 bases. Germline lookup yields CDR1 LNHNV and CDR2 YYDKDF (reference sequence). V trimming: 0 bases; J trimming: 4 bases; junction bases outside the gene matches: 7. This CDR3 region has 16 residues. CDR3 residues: CATSRDLADPPDTQYF. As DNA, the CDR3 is TGTGCCACCAGCAGAGATCTAGCGGATCCCCCAGATACGCAGTATTTT.

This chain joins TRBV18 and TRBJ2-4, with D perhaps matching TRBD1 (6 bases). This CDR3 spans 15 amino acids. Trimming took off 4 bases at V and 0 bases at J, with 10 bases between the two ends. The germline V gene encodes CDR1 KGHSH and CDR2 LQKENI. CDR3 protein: CASSLPGEAKNIQYF. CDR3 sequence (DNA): TGTGCCAGCTCACTGCCAGGGGAAGCCAAAAACATTCAGTACTTC.

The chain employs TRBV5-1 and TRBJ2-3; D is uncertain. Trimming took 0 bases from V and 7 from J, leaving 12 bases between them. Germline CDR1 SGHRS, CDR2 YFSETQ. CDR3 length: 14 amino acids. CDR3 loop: CASSLAGDQNTQYF. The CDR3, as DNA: TGCGCCAGCAGCTTGGCAGGTGATCAGAATACGCAGTATTTT.